This T cell receptor beta chain was profiled in a study of T cells in Graves' hyperthyroidism and ophthalmopathy. Study-level background: At the time of initial diagnosis and before any treatment, peripheral blood was collected.

TCR beta CDR3 sequences were amplified from RNA transcripts. The HTBI set primed first-round TCR CDR3 RT-PCR. Via MiXCR, TCRdb re-called the multiplex PCR reads, giving one row per CDR3 protein. The repertoire holds about 160,000 distinct CDR3 sequences, with roughly 10% as singletons. The diagnostic basis comprised clinical symptoms, serum thyroxine and TRAb, thyroid ultrasound and orbital computed tomography. Initially, at the first diagnosis of hyperthyroidism and before any ophthalmopathy symptoms, blood was sampled. This clonotype showed up just a few times. Its antigen is as yet unknown. CDR1 and CDR2 from the germline V gene are SEHNR and FQNEAQ (reference sequence). V shed 8 bases and J 5 bases; nucleotides not matched to a gene: 15. This CDR3 has 15 residues. Study-wide points: A model of 13 V-J pairs discriminated ophthalmopathy from stable hyperthyroidism.

The receptor was derived from a woman aged 18-35 years with Graves' hyperthyroidism that later progressed to Graves' ophthalmopathy. The V and J genes are TRBV7-9 and TRBJ2-7; 7 bases map to TRBD1. Sequencing input: blood. The CDR3 here is CASGDPAQGNHEQYF. The CDR3 DNA follows: TGTGCCAGCGGTGACCCGGCACAGGGGAACCACGAGCAGTACTTC.